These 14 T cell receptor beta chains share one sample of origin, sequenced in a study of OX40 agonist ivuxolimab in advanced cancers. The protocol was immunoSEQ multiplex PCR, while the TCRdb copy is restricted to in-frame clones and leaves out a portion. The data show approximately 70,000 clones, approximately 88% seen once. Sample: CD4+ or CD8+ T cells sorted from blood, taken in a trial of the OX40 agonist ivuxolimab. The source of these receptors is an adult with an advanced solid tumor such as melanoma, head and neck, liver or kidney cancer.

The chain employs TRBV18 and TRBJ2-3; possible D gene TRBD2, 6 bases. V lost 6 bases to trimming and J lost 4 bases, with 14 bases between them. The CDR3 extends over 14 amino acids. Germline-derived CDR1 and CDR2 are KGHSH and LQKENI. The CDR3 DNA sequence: TGTGCCAGCTCTCCCTCTAGCGTTGCAGATACGCAGTATTTT. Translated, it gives CASSPSSVADTQYF.

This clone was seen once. For the CDR3, the DNA is TGTGCCAGCAGTTTGGGAGGACTCAGCAATCAGCCCCAGCATTTT. This translates into CASSLGGLSNQPQHF. The chain is built from TRBV27 and TRBJ1-5; D unclear. This CDR3 region has 15 residues. V lost 3 bases and J 1 base, leaving 10 bases between the germline ends. Germline CDR1 and CDR2: MNHEY and SMNVEV (reference sequence).

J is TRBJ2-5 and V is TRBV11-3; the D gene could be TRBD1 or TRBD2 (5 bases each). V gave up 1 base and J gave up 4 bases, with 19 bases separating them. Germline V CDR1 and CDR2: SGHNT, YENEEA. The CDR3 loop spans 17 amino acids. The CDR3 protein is CASSLGQGSGTRETQYF. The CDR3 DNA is TGTGCCAGCAGCTTAGGCCAGGGTTCGGGGACCCGAGAGACCCAGTACTTC.

For the CDR3, the DNA is TGTGCCAGCAGCCAAGTGCTGGGGCGCATCACTGAAGCTTTCTTT. Its translation: CASSQVLGRITEAFF. The chain joins TRBV4-2 to TRBJ1-1, with D perhaps TRBD1 (5 bases). There are 15 residues in the CDR3. The germline CDR1 and CDR2 sequences are LGHNA and YNFKEQ. Trimming stripped 1 base from V and 4 bases from J, with 13 bases between.

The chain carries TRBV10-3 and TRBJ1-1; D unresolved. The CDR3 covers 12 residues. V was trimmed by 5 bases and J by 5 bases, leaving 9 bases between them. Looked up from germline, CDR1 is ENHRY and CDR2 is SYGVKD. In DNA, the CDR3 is TGTGCCATCAGTATCCACGGAACTGAAGCTTTCTTT. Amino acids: CAISIHGTEAFF.

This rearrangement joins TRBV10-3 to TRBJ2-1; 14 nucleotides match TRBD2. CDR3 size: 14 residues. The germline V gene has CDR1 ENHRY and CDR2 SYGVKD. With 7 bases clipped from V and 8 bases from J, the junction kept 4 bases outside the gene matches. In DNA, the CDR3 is TGTGCCATCATGGGGACTAGCGGGGGCGATGAGCAGTTCTTC. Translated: CAIMGTSGGDEQFF.

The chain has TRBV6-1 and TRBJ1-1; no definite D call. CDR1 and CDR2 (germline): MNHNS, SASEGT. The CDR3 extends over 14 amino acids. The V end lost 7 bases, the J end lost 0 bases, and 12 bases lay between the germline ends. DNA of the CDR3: TGTGCCAGCAAACCAGGATCCCTGAACACTGAAGCTTTCTTT. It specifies CASKPGSLNTEAFF.

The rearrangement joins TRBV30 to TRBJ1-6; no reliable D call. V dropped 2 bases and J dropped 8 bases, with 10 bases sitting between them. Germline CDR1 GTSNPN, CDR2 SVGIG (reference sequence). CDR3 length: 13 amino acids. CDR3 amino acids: CAWSFLEDSPLHF. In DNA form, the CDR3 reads TGTGCCTGGAGTTTCCTTGAGGATTCACCCCTCCACTTT.

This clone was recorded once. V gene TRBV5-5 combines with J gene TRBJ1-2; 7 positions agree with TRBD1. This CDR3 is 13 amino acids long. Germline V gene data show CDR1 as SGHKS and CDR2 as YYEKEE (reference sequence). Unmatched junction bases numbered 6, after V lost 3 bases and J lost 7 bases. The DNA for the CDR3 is TGTGCCAGCAGCTCGACAGGGCCCCGTGGCTACACCTTC. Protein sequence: CASSSTGPRGYTF.

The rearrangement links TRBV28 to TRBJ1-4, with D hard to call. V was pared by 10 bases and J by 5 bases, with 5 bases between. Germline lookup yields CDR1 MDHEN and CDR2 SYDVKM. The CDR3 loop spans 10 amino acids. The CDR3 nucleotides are TGTGCCACCGAGAATGAAAAACTGTTTTTT. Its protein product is CATENEKLFF.

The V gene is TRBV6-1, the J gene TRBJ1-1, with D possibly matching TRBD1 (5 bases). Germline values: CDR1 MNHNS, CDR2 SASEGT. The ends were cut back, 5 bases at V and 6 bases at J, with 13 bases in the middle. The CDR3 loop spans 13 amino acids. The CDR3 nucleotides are TGTGCCAGCAGTTCCCCCGTGGGGGCTGAAGCTTTCTTT. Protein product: CASSSPVGAEAFF.

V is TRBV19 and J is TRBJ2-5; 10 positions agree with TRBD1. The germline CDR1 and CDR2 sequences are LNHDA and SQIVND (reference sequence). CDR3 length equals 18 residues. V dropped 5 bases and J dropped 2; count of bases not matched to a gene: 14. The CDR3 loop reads CASSSSIRDRGPQETQYF. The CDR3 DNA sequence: TGTGCCAGTAGTTCAAGCATCCGGGACAGGGGACCTCAAGAGACCCAGTACTTC.

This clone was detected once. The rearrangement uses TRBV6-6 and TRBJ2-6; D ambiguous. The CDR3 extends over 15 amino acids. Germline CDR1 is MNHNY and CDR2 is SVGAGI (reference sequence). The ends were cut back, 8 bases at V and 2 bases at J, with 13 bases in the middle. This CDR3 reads CASEAVRTGANVLTF. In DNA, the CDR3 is TGTGCCAGCGAGGCCGTGAGGACTGGGGCCAACGTCCTGACTTTC.

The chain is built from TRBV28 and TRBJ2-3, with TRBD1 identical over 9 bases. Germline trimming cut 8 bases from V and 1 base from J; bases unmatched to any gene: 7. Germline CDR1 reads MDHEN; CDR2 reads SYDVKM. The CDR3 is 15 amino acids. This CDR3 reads CASSSWTGGTDTQYF. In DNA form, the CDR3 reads TGTGCCAGCTCTAGCTGGACAGGGGGCACAGATACGCAGTATTTT.